This entry lists 15 T cell receptor beta chains sequenced from one sample in a study of cytomegalovirus exposure and HLA in healthy donors. The PCR made use of 60 Vbeta and 13 Jbeta primers. Libraries were prepared by immunoSEQ multiplex PCR; TCRdb keeps only in-frame clonotypes and omits some of them. The sample shows about 130,000 clones, over 60% of them seen only once. Input material: PBMCs. The receptors derive from a human donor in good health.

The chain carries TRBV27 and TRBJ2-1; 7 bases are a match to TRBD1. Per germline, CDR1 MNHEY and CDR2 SMNVEV (reference sequence). Germline trimming cut 5 bases from V and 14 bases from J; bases unmatched to any gene: 9. The CDR3 totals 12 residues. The CDR3 region has the DNA TGTGCCAGCAGTGCGTACAGGGGATTCGAGTTCTTC. It is translated as CASSAYRGFEFF.

The chain couples TRBV29-1 to TRBJ1-3; 11 bases are shared with TRBD1. Germline V gives CDR1 SQVTM, CDR2 ANQGSEA. The CDR3 runs to 13 residues. V lost 8 bases and J lost 3; bases outside the gene matches: 3. CDR3 in amino acids: CSWTGGFGNTIYF. The CDR3 region has the DNA TGCAGCTGGACAGGGGGCTTTGGAAACACCATATATTTT.

V usage is TRBV6-4 and J usage is TRBJ2-3; perhaps TRBD2 as D (6 bases). This CDR3 has 15 amino acids. The ends were cut back, 3 bases at V and 6 bases at J, with 16 bases in the middle. CDR1 MRHNA and CDR2 SNTAGT come from the germline V gene. CDR3 nucleotides: TGTGCCAGCAGTGAAACCGCGGGACTCTCGGATACGCAGTATTTT. This encodes CASSETAGLSDTQYF.

The rearrangement joins TRBV7-9 to TRBJ2-2; 7 positions match TRBD2. With 1 base clipped from V and 5 bases from J, the junction kept 4 bases outside the gene matches. The CDR3 is 15 amino acids. Looked up from germline, CDR1 is SEHNR and CDR2 is FQNEAQ (reference sequence). The CDR3 sequence: CASSLGAGVTGELFF. DNA of the CDR3: TGTGCCAGCAGCTTAGGTGCGGGAGTAACCGGGGAGCTGTTTTTT.

The J gene is TRBJ2-1, the V gene TRBV9, with 7 nucleotides matching TRBD2. V lost 0 bases to trimming and J lost 0 bases; unmatched junction nucleotides: 3. The CDR3 consists of 16 residues. Germline values: CDR1 SGDLS, CDR2 YYNGEE. CDR3 sequence reads: CASSVGGGSSYNEQFF. DNA for the CDR3: TGTGCCAGCAGCGTAGGGGGGGGTAGCTCCTACAATGAGCAGTTCTTC.

The chain carries TRBV7-3 and TRBJ1-1; a possible D gene is TRBD1 (5 bases). Trimming shortened V by 3 bases and J by 1 base, and 6 bases separated the two germline ends. Germline loops: CDR1 SGHTA, CDR2 FQGTGA. The CDR3 loop spans 13 amino acids. CDR3 sequence: CASSFQGNTEAFF. The CDR3 nucleotides read TGTGCCAGCAGCTTCCAGGGGAACACTGAAGCTTTCTTT.

The chain recombines TRBV6-6 with TRBJ1-5; 7 bases agree with TRBD1. Losses at the gene ends were 6 bases for V and 3 bases for J; bases not matched to a gene: 11. This CDR3 is built from 16 residues. The germline CDR1 and CDR2 sequences are MNHNY and SVGAGI (reference sequence). The CDR3 is CASRNRDSGYNQPQHF. CDR3 sequence (DNA): TGTGCCAGCAGAAACCGGGACAGTGGGTACAATCAGCCCCAGCATTTT.

The chain combines TRBV7-9 with TRBJ2-2; 9 nucleotides match TRBD2. Losses at the gene ends were 2 bases for V and 4 bases for J; bases not matched to a gene: 8. CDR1 and CDR2 (germline): SEHNR, FQNEAQ (reference sequence). The CDR3 contains 17 residues. In nucleotides, the CDR3 is TGTGCCAGCAGCTTATGGGGCGGGGGGGCCCCCACCGGGGAGCTGTTTTTT. It encodes CASSLWGGGAPTGELFF.

The chain is built from TRBV7-3 and TRBJ2-2; D might be TRBD1 (6 bases). Deletions cut 6 bases from V and 8 bases from J, with 22 bases between. The CDR3 has 16 residues. Germline V gene sequence: CDR1 SGHTA, CDR2 FQGTGA. CDR3 sequence: CASRRRGTNPRGELFF. CDR3 bases: TGTGCCAGCAGACGCAGGGGTACCAACCCCAGAGGGGAGCTGTTTTTT.

This rearrangement joins TRBV19 to TRBJ2-1; 7 nucleotides match TRBD2. The J segment lost 3 bases and the V segment lost 3 bases, leaving 8 bases of the junction unmatched. CDR3 length: 16 amino acids. Germline V gives CDR1 LNHDA, CDR2 SQIVND (reference sequence). Here the CDR3 reads CASSIQTSSRYNEQFF. The CDR3 DNA follows: TGTGCCAGTAGTATCCAGACTAGCAGCCGCTACAATGAGCAGTTCTTC.

The genes are TRBV27 and TRBJ2-4; 8 bases line up with TRBD1. The CDR3 sequence is 18 residues long. V trimming: 2 bases; J trimming: 1 base; junction bases outside the gene matches: 10. Germline V gene sequence: CDR1 MNHEY, CDR2 SMNVEV (reference sequence). CDR3 residues: CASSLQGAMSRAKNIQYF. In DNA, the CDR3 is TGTGCCAGCAGTTTACAGGGGGCGATGAGTCGGGCCAAAAACATTCAGTACTTC.

This chain uses TRBV7-9 with TRBJ1-5; 9 bases map to TRBD1. This CDR3 has 15 residues. Germline CDR1 is SEHNR and CDR2 is FQNEAQ (reference sequence). The V segment lost 5 bases and the J segment 6 bases; nucleotides outside the gene matches: 8. The CDR3 DNA sequence: TGTGCCAGCAGCCCCGGGACAGGGATGGCTCAGCCCCAGCATTTT. Encoded protein: CASSPGTGMAQPQHF.

The rearrangement links TRBV19 to TRBJ1-1, with TRBD1 matching over 7 bases. The CDR3 is 12 amino acids. V dropped 7 bases and J dropped 5; count of bases not matched to a gene: 4. The germline gives CDR1 LNHDA, CDR2 SQIVND (reference sequence). In DNA, the CDR3 is TGTGCCAGTACGCCAGGGGGGACTGAAGCTTTCTTT. It codes for CASTPGGTEAFF.

V is TRBV10-1 and J is TRBJ1-1, with 8 bases lining up with TRBD1. This CDR3 spans 15 amino acids. The germline gives CDR1 WNHNN, CDR2 SYGVQD (reference sequence). The V segment lost 5 bases and the J segment 1 base; nucleotides outside the gene matches: 6. The DNA for the CDR3 is TGCGCCAGCAGTCTTAGGACAGGGCCGAACACTGAAGCTTTCTTT. This codes for CASSLRTGPNTEAFF.

Comment on this clone: Germline and junction disagree at one end, which may indicate a read error. The rearrangement joins TRBV7-9 to TRBJ1-5, with D possibly matching TRBD1 (5 bases). Germline CDR1 reads SEHNR; CDR2 reads FQNEAQ (reference sequence). The length of the CDR3 is 14 residues. For the CDR3, the DNA is TGTTCCAGCAGCTTGGGGGGAAACAATCAGCCCCAGCATTTT. Translation gives CSSSLGGNNQPQHF.